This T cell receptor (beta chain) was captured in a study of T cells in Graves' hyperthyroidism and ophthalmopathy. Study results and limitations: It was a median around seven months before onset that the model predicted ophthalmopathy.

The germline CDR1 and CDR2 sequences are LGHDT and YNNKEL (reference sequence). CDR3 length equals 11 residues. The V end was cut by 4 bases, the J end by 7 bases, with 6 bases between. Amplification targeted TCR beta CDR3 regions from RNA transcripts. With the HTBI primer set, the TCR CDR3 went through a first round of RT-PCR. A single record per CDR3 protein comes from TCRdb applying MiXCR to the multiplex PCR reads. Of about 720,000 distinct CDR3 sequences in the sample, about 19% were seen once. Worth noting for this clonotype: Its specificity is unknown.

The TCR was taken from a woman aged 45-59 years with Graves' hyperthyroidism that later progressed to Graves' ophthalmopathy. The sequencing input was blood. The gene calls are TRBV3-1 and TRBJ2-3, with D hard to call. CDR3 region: CASSRTNTQYF. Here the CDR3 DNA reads TGTGCCAGCAGCCGTACGAATACGCAGTATTTT.